These 20 T cell receptor beta chains originate from one sample sequenced in a study of CD8+ T cells in alopecia areata. Extracted RNA was reverse transcribed, and the resulting cDNA served as sequencing template. Using immunoSEQ multiplex PCR, the repertoire was profiled, and TCRdb retains in-frame clones only, with some absent. The data contain about 150,000 clones, 87% of them singletons. Sequencing was performed on CD8+ T cells sorted from blood, taken at week 0. Receptors originate from a human donor with alopecia areata.

V gene TRBV30 combines with J gene TRBJ1-5; the D is unclear. CDR3 length equals 14 residues. Germline CDR1 and CDR2: GTSNPN and SVGIG (reference sequence). The V end was cut by 2 bases, the J end by 7 bases, with 15 bases between. The CDR3 region is CAWSFGPSPQPQHF. CDR3 nucleotides: TGTGCCTGGAGTTTCGGGCCTTCACCCCAGCCCCAGCATTTT.

A single count supports this clone. The V call is TRBV19, the J call TRBJ1-6; 7 bases are shared with TRBD1. The CDR3 totals 16 residues. V was pared by 6 bases and J by 4 bases, with 9 bases of the junction left unmatched. The germline gives CDR1 LNHDA, CDR2 SQIVND (reference sequence). In nucleotides, the CDR3 is TGTGCCAGTAGCGACTTGACAGGGAATTATAATTCACCCCTCCACTTT. This encodes CASSDLTGNYNSPLHF.

V gene TRBV25-1 combines with J gene TRBJ1-3; D remains ambiguous. V gave up 1 base and J gave up 0 bases, with 7 bases separating them. This CDR3 has 15 residues. Germline-derived CDR1 and CDR2 are MGHDK and SYGVNS. The CDR3 DNA is TGTGCCAGCAGTGAATGGGGTAGCTCTGGAAACACCATATATTTT. This encodes CASSEWGSSGNTIYF. The full variable domain, completed using reference TRBV25-1 and TRBJ1-3, is EADIYQTPRYLVIGTGKKITLECSQTMGHDKMYWYQQDPGMELHLIHYSYGVNSTEKGDLSSESTVSRIRTEHFPLTLESARPSHTSQYLCASSEWGSSGNTIYFGEGSWLTVV.

The rearrangement links TRBV7-2 to TRBJ2-7; 8 nucleotides line up with TRBD1. Germline lookup yields CDR1 SGHTA and CDR2 FQGNSA. This CDR3 contains 16 residues. Trimming removed 4 bases from V and 2 bases from J; junction bases left unmatched: 10. CDR3 coding DNA: TGTGCCAGCAGCTACCCCACGACAGGGGCAACCTACGAGCAGTACTTC. Protein sequence: CASSYPTTGATYEQYF.

The J gene is TRBJ2-7, the V gene TRBV4-1; D is unclear. Between the trimmed V and J ends, which lost 0 bases and 2 bases, there was a span of 8 bases. The V gene's germline CDR1 is MGHRA and CDR2 YSYEKL. The CDR3 consists of 14 residues. The CDR3 region has the DNA TGCGCCAGCAGCCAAGAACCCTTAGCCTACGAGCAGTACTTC. Translated: CASSQEPLAYEQYF.

V and J are TRBV29-1 and TRBJ2-5; 12 bases are shared with TRBD2. CDR3 length: 17 residues. Germline CDR1 reads SQVTM; CDR2 reads ANQGSEA. V shed 0 bases and J 3 bases; nucleotides not matched to a gene: 8. CDR3 in DNA: TGCAGCGTTGAAGATTTCTTGGCTAGCGGGAGGGAAGAGACCCAGTACTTC. It is translated as CSVEDFLASGREETQYF.

This clone has just a few counts. This chain joins TRBV7-9 and TRBJ1-1; D not resolved. The CDR3 is 13 amino acids. Germline CDR1 reads SEHNR; CDR2 reads FQNEAQ (reference sequence). Trimming shortened V by 0 bases and J by 8 bases, and 10 bases separated the two germline ends. CDR3 in amino acids: CASSLAPAGEAFF. The CDR3 DNA reads as TGTGCCAGCAGCTTAGCGCCCGCCGGGGAAGCTTTCTTT. Full variable domain (missing parts from reference TRBV7-9 and TRBJ1-1): DTGVSQNPRHKITKRGQNVTFRCDPISEHNRLYWYRQTLGQGPEFLTYFQNEAQLEKSRLLSDRFSAERPKGSFSTLEIQRTEQGDSAMYLCASSLAPAGEAFFGQGTRLTVV.

The V and J genes are TRBV5-1 and TRBJ2-5; D is unresolved. The CDR3 extends over 14 amino acids. V lost 4 bases and J lost 0, with 10 bases in between. Per the germline V gene, CDR1 is SGHRS and CDR2 is YFSETQ. CDR3 protein: CASSDWGYQETQYF. In DNA form, the CDR3 reads TGCGCCAGCAGCGACTGGGGATACCAAGAGACCCAGTACTTC. The full variable domain, completed using reference TRBV5-1 and TRBJ2-5, is KAGVTQTPRYLIKTRGQQVTLSCSPISGHRSVSWYQQTPGQGLQFLFEYFSETQRNKGNFPGRFSGRQFSNSRSEMNVSTLELGDSALYLCASSDWGYQETQYFGPGTRLLVL.

This rearrangement joins TRBV19 to TRBJ2-7; no definite D call. V lost 8 bases to trimming and J lost 2 bases, with 13 bases between them. The CDR3 runs to 13 residues. CDR1 is LNHDA and CDR2 is SQIVND in the germline V gene (reference sequence). CDR3 bases: TGTGCCAGTTCCGGCAGCCTCCCCTACGAGCAGTACTTC. Translated: CASSGSLPYEQYF. The whole variable domain, remainder taken from reference TRBV19 and TRBJ2-7, is DGGITQSPKYLFRKEGQNVTLSCEQNLNHDAMYWYRQDPGQGLRLIYYSQIVNDFQKGDIAEGYSVSREKKESFPLTVTSAQKNPTAFYLCASSGSLPYEQYFGPGTRLTVT.

The chain recombines TRBV11-2 with TRBJ1-3, with a weak D call TRBD1 (6 bases). The CDR3 is 20 residues long. Germline V gene data show CDR1 as SGHAT and CDR2 as FQNNGV. With 0 bases removed from V and 7 bases from J, the gap between germline ends came to 28 bases. The CDR3 spells CASSLDIFGKGEIEGNTIYF. In DNA form, the CDR3 reads TGTGCCAGCAGCTTAGATATCTTCGGGAAGGGGGAAATCGAGGGGAACACCATATATTTT.

V usage is TRBV30 and J usage is TRBJ2-2; D remains ambiguous. Per the germline V gene, CDR1 is GTSNPN and CDR2 is SVGIG (reference sequence). V was cut by 2 bases and J by 7 bases, with 8 bases left in between. The CDR3 covers 12 residues. The CDR3 DNA reads TGTGCCTGGAGTAGGTCCGGCGGGGAGCTGTTTTTT. Translating gives CAWSRSGGELFF.

The chain has TRBV29-1 and TRBJ2-5; 10 nucleotides align to TRBD2. The V gene end was trimmed by 7 bases and the J gene end by 5 bases; junction bases not matched to a gene: 13. This CDR3 comprises 15 residues. Germline V gives CDR1 SQVTM, CDR2 ANQGSEA. In DNA, the CDR3 is TGCAGCGCCGGTTTTAGCGGGAGGCGGGGGGAGACCCAGTACTTC. Its protein product is CSAGFSGRRGETQYF.

CDR3 nucleotide sequence: TGTGCCAGCCTCCCTCCGGCAGGGGCCTACGAGCAGTACTTC. Its translation: CASLPPAGAYEQYF. The chain has TRBV7-9 and TRBJ2-7; a possible D gene is TRBD1 (6 bases). The CDR3 has 14 amino acids. Germline-derived CDR1 and CDR2 are SEHNR and FQNEAQ (reference sequence). The V end was cut by 8 bases, the J end by 2 bases, with 16 bases between.

The chain combines TRBV7-8 with TRBJ2-7; the match to TRBD2 covers 8 bases. The CDR3 is 16 amino acids. Germline V lookup: CDR1 SGHVS, CDR2 FQNEAQ. V was pared by 1 base and J by 2 bases, with 7 bases of the junction left unmatched. The CDR3 nucleotides read TGTGCCAGCAGCTTAGGGGCTAGCGGGTCCGCCTACGAGCAGTACTTC. Translated: CASSLGASGSAYEQYF.

The chain combines TRBV29-1 with TRBJ2-7; tentatively, D is TRBD1 (6 bases). V was trimmed by 7 bases and J by 7 bases, leaving 11 bases between them. CDR1 and CDR2 from the germline V gene are SQVTM and ANQGSEA. The CDR3 totals 10 residues. CDR3 in amino acids: CSAEGTEQYF. CDR3 nucleotides: TGCAGCGCCGAAGGGACAGAGCAGTACTTC.

This clone was seen a few times. The chain recombines TRBV4-1 with TRBJ2-7, with TRBD2 identical over 10 bases. CDR3 length equals 14 residues. J lost 5 bases, V lost 4 bases, and 5 bases had no gene match. Germline CDR1 MGHRA, CDR2 YSYEKL. Here the CDR3 reads CASSRGTSVDEQYF. CDR3 sequence (DNA): TGCGCCAGCAGCCGGGGGACTAGCGTAGACGAGCAGTACTTC.

The CDR3 region is CASSQVAGQALTNGYTF. The DNA of the CDR3 is TGCGCCAGCAGCCAAGTCGCGGGACAGGCTCTGACAAATGGCTACACCTTC. The chain carries TRBV4-1 and TRBJ1-2; 8 bases are shared with TRBD1. The junction had 13 bases not matched to a gene; V was cut back by 1 base and J by 6 bases. The CDR3 contains 17 residues. The germline gives CDR1 MGHRA, CDR2 YSYEKL.

The chain recombines TRBV7-3 with TRBJ2-3; D is ambiguous. The V end lost 6 bases, the J end lost 8 bases, and 12 bases lay between the germline ends. This CDR3 contains 12 residues. Germline CDR1 reads SGHTA; CDR2 reads FQGTGA. CDR3 sequence: CASSTVAGTQYF. The CDR3 DNA reads TGTGCCAGCAGTACCGTGGCCGGTACGCAGTATTTT.

The V gene is TRBV5-4, the J gene TRBJ1-1, with TRBD1 matching 8 bases. This CDR3 spans 14 amino acids. Germline CDR1 SGHNT, CDR2 YYREEE (reference sequence). With V trimmed by 9 bases and J by 5 bases, 12 bases remained unmatched. CDR3 loop: CATQGAYVGTEAFF. CDR3 nucleotides: TGTGCCACCCAGGGGGCGTACGTGGGTACTGAAGCTTTCTTT.

CDR3 DNA: TGTGCCTGGAGTGTAAACTCCATCAATGAGCAGTTCTTC. It translates to CAWSVNSINEQFF. The chain couples TRBV30 to TRBJ2-1; D call uncertain. Trimming pared 0 bases from V and 6 bases from J, leaving 9 bases between. This CDR3 has 13 amino acids. From germline, CDR1 is GTSNPN and CDR2 SVGIG (reference sequence).